The 5 T cell receptor beta chains reported below all come from one sample, sequenced in a study of regulatory T cells in long-lasting Graves disease. Time point indicated: newly diagnosed GD, antithyroid drugs for less than 3 months. PBMC RNA served as the TCR library source. According to the study, TCR beta libraries were built with iRepertoire HTBI primers and CDR3-region Arm-PCR. Via MiXCR, TCRdb re-called the multiplex PCR reads, giving one row per CDR3 protein. The profile shows about 220,000 distinct CDR3 sequences, roughly a fifth of them singletons. This sample also appeared in a second study, on T cells in Graves' hyperthyroidism and ophthalmopathy.

Sequenced material: peripheral blood mononuclear cells (PBMCs), taken at new diagnosis, from a patient treated with antithyroid drugs. The receptors come from a woman in her 30s with Graves disease.

The V call is TRBV7-8, the J call TRBJ1-5; 9 nucleotides align to TRBD1. Per the germline V gene, CDR1 is SGHVS and CDR2 is FQNEAQ. The J segment lost 4 bases and the V segment lost 5 bases, leaving 15 bases of the junction unmatched. The CDR3 has 18 residues. CDR3 sequence (DNA): TGTGCCAGCAGCCCAGCAGGCCAGACAGGGGGTCGAAATCAGCCCCAGCATTTT. It yields the protein CASSPAGQTGGRNQPQHF.

At least ten counts were recorded for this clonotype. The genes are TRBV19 and TRBJ2-2, with TRBD2 matching 8 bases. CDR1 and CDR2 (germline): LNHDA, SQIVND (reference sequence). This CDR3 region has 16 residues. After removal of 0 bases from V and 4 bases from J, the junction contained 4 bases not matched to a gene. For the CDR3, the DNA is TGTGCCAGTAGTATAGACTCAGCGGGAGTCACCGGGGAGCTGTTTTTT. This codes for CASSIDSAGVTGELFF.

To note about this clonotype: This could be a read error, since a much larger clone is one nucleotide away. CDR3 nucleotide sequence: TGTGCCACCACAAGGGGCAGGGGGCTTGAGCAGTTCTTC. This sequence encodes CATTRGRGLEQFF. V is TRBV6-1 and J is TRBJ2-1, with 8 bases fitting TRBD1. Losses at the gene ends were 10 bases for V and 9 bases for J; bases not matched to a gene: 11. CDR1 is MNHNS and CDR2 is SASEGT in the germline V gene. This CDR3 region has 13 residues.

Note on this clonotype: This sequence is one base from a far larger clone and is likely a read error. The chain uses TRBV10-3 and TRBJ1-2, with 10 bases fitting TRBD1. The V gene end was trimmed by 3 bases and the J gene end by 8 bases; junction bases not matched to a gene: 9. The CDR3 is 15 residues long. From germline, CDR1 is ENHRY and CDR2 SYGVKD. CDR3 nucleotides: TGTGCCATCAGTGAAGCTGACAGGGGGCTAGGGGGCTACACCTTC. Translated, it gives CAISEADRGLGGYTF.

This clonotype was observed at least ten times. The chain couples TRBV3-1 to TRBJ1-3; TRBD1 might be the D (5 bases). Germline values: CDR1 LGHDT, CDR2 YNNKEL (reference sequence). The V and J ends lost 4 bases and 3 bases respectively, with 13 bases between them. The CDR3 is made up of 15 amino acids. The DNA for the CDR3 is TGTGCCAGCAGCCTGGCAGGGTCTGGTGGAAACACCATATATTTT. Residues: CASSLAGSGGNTIYF.